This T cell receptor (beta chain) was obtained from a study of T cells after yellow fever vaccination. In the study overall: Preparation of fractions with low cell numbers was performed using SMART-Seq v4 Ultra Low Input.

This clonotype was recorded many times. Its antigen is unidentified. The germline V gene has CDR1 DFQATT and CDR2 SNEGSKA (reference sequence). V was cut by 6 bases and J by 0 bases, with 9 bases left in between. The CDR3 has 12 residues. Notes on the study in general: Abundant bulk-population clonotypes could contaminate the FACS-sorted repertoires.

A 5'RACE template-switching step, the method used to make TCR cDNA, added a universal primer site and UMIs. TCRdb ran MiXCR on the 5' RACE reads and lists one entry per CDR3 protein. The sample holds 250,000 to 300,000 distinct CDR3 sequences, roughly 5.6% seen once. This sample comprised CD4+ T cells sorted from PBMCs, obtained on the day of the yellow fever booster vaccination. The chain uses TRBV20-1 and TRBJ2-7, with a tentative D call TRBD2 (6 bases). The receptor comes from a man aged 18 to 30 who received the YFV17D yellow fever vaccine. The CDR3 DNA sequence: TGCAGTGCGGCGACTAGCTCCTACGAGCAGTACTTC. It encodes CSAATSSYEQYF.